This T cell receptor (beta chain) appears in the sequencing data of a study of T-cell memory formation after mild COVID-19. The germline V gene encodes CDR1 KGHSH and CDR2 LQKENI. This CDR3 region has 13 residues. Deletions cut 6 bases from V and 3 bases from J, with 8 bases between. MiXCR, run by TCRdb on the 5' RACE reads, gives a single entry per CDR3 protein. Here the sample spans under 70,000 distinct CDR3 sequences, 9.3% being singletons. The TCR sequence derives from a young man who had mild COVID-19 (a few samples of this study predate the infection). Cell type and time point are not known. Sequenced: PBMCs or a T cell subset sorted from them (not recorded which). The gene calls are TRBV18 and TRBJ1-4, with no clear D. The CDR3: CASSRGPNEKLFF. Written as DNA, the CDR3 is TGTGCCAGCTCTCGCGGACCTAATGAAAAACTGTTTTTT.